The T cell receptor (beta chain) under discussion was sequenced for a study of cytomegalovirus exposure and HLA in healthy donors (dated by TCRdb to 2015 to 2018). In terms of the full investigation: An earlier analysis of some 620 of the donors reported 250 to 350 Gb of sequence data and around 120 million unique TCR beta sequences obtained from around 190 million T cells. Among the roughly 400 genotyped donors, around 79% belonged to the genetic ancestry cluster associated with self-reported Caucasian donors. Rather than drawing on any new phenotypic data, the later analysis identified candidate immune exposures from TCR beta sequences and the way those sequences occurred across donors. The study aimed to test whether cataloging public T cell receptors could reveal signatures of past pathogen exposure. The study combined high-throughput TCR immunosequencing, statistical association of individual TCRs with disease status, and machine learning to predict cytomegalovirus infection status. To decide whether each TCR beta V gene segment behaved as functional or pseudogenic, an earlier analysis of some 600 of the donors relied on high-throughput TCR beta sequencing. Class I and class II HLA loci were covered by the typing at four-digit resolution. The study profiled the T cell repertoires of about 720 subjects by immunosequencing and related them to cytomegalovirus serostatus. Typing coverage differed by locus: A, B, C, DRB1 and DQB1 were typed in roughly 629-630 donors, DQA1 in about 550, DPA1 in some 610, and DPB1 in just under 490. Alongside the repertoire data, information on donor age, sex, ethnicity and CMV serostatus was compiled. A later analysis re-analyzed previously published TCR beta repertoires from 650 to 800 donors and added high-resolution HLA genotyping to study TCR occurrence patterns. Every discovery cohort repertoire had been produced on one sequencing platform. Across roughly 420 genotyped donors of the cohort, an average of roughly 250,000 unique TCR beta nucleotide sequences per donor were sequenced, and roughly a sixth of those sequences were non-productive. In a later genetic analysis, genome-wide SNP genotypes for about three fifths of the roughly 670 donors were used, and that subset was treated as a discovery cohort. Besides the first cohort of roughly 640 subjects, a separate validation cohort made up of roughly 120 different subjects was used. Roughly 300 gigabases of sequencing data and around 85 million unique TCR sequences made up an early release that covered some 640 HLA-typed donors. About five DR-DQ haplotypes were treated as single units for association and clustering because of strong linkage in the cohort. What the research found in general, with its limitations: The study listed 170 or so TCR beta chains as associated with cytomegalovirus. Because HLA typing was unavailable for some donors at each locus, only the typed subset was used in association tests. When HLA alleles, especially DR and DQ, strongly co-occurred, attributing TCR associations to individual alleles was difficult. Several of the top co-occurrence clusters appeared to be linked to parvovirus B19, influenza, CMV and Epstein-Barr virus, according to a later analysis. An earlier analysis of around 500 of the donors showed that most TCR beta V segments appeared in productive rearrangements either about 87% or about 30% of the time, which broadly matched IMGT annotations. Some IMGT-functional V segments, including TRBV6-2 and TRBV6-3, could not be distinguished by the 87-base-pair reads and were therefore excluded. The authors suggested that the approach could potentially be generalized to other disease states and immunological phenotypes. Most TCR sequences were observed very rarely across donors, whereas some public TCRs were present in many individuals. Compared with equally common non-associated chains, HLA-associated TCR beta chains in a later analysis were more clonally expanded and had lower generation probabilities. This cohort had only TCR beta chains sequenced, and the lack of alpha or paired-chain data limited which features could be detected. Presence/absence analyses assumed roughly uniform sequencing depth across donors, an assumption that may not hold. A later analysis associated approximately 17,000 TCR beta sequences with specific HLA alleles at a false discovery rate of 0.05. A cluster of highly shared sequence variants was judged likely to be a technical artifact of the sequencing pipeline. In vitro tests confirmed that a few of the cytomegalovirus-associated TCR beta chains recognize cytomegalovirus antigens. A further reported finding was that TCR beta sequences accurately predicted the HLA-A and HLA-B alleles for most subjects in the first cohort. A later genetic analysis associated a missense DCLRE1C variant with V-gene and J-gene trimming of TCR beta chains, and an independent cohort replicated the association. The only immune exposure information available for the cohort was CMV serostatus. The classifier was reported to diagnose cytomegalovirus status with high specificity and sensitivity in both the original cohort and the validation cohort. Correlated functional status among segregating V segments might reflect linkage disequilibrium, but an unknown experimental factor could not be ruled out. Most CMV-associated TCR beta chains appeared to be HLA-restricted in a later analysis, and the HLA associations seemed to be driven largely by CMV exposure. In a later analysis, TCR association rates were found to vary across HLA loci, with the most associated TCRs seen for DRB1 alleles and the fewest for HLA-C alleles. Because counts were too low, under 20 rarely observed V segments, including chromosome 9 orphons, were left out of the earlier analysis of 500 to 750 of the donors. According to a later genetic analysis, donors in an Asian-associated ancestry cluster had fewer N-insertions in productive TCRs than the roughly 700-donor mean.

To note about this clone: Its target antigen remains unknown. Base qualities are missing; no much larger clone stands one base away.

In total, 500 to 700 healthy bone marrow donors made up the cohort. At the time of sampling, all cohort members were nominally healthy, though unrecorded immune exposures were likely present. The donor was CMV seropositive and belonged to the group of 250 to 300 seropositive cohort members. Every donor gave a peripheral blood sample, and the peripheral blood mononuclear cells from that sample were used for TCR beta sequencing. The Qiagen DNeasy Blood Extraction Kit was used to extract genomic DNA from the blood cell samples. From the cysteine through the phenylalanine, the CDR3 covers 15 amino acids. The entry retains the CDR3 DNA only, 45 bases that are in frame from base 1. The CDR1 and CDR2 encoded by the germline V gene (reference sequence) are LNHDA and SQIVND. V lost 5 bases and J lost 1 base, and the count of bases not matched to a germline gene is 5. The library came from the immunoSEQ multiplex PCR assay. For the multiplex PCR, a mixture combining 60 forward primers for TCR Vbeta segments and 13 reverse primers for TCR Jbeta segments was used. The CDR3 region of rearranged TCR beta genes was amplified from genomic DNA with a multiplex PCR assay. The Illumina HiSeq System was used to sequence the amplified TCR beta libraries as 87-base-pair reads. As for how the authors treated the data: A later analysis counted approximately 76 million unique TCR beta chains across the 666 repertoires, and 9.5 million to 11 million of these chains were shared by at least two donors. Raw reads were error-corrected and collapsed into unique sequences with a nearest-neighbor algorithm that merged closely related sequences to remove PCR and sequencing errors. V, D and J gene segments were assigned by aligning CDR3 sequences to IMGT reference sequences. For a sequence to be retained, a match of at least six nucleotides was required to both a V gene segment and a J gene segment. A rearrangement was called productive if the CDR3 had no stop codons and remained in frame with V and J, and every other rearrangement was called non-productive. Following IMGT convention, CDR3 was defined as the stretch from the second conserved V-encoded cysteine up to the conserved J-encoded phenylalanine. Sequences without an unambiguous match to a single V gene segment were excluded from the earlier analysis of a few hundred of the donors. In an earlier analysis of several hundred of the donors, V segments were called functional above 56.7% productive rearrangements and were called segregating when the between-donor standard deviation exceeded 5%. To diagnose cytomegalovirus status from the catalog of TCR beta chain sequences, a statistical classification framework was built. A later analysis assigned V and J genes by comparing TCR nucleotide sequences with IMGT/GENE-DB human TR gene sequences. The TCRdist pipeline was used in a later analysis to assign CDR3 sequences and most-parsimonious VDJ recombination scenarios. A later analysis defined each TCR beta chain by its CDR3 amino acid sequence plus V-gene family, and excluded reads lacking a unique V-gene family. A later analysis removed roughly 590 highly shared, low-generation-probability nucleotide sequences to deal with suspected cross-contamination and a sequencing artifact. A later analysis calculated a clonal expansion index for each public chain from normalized within-repertoire ranks of inferred template counts. Generation probabilities in a later analysis came from a VDJ recombination model fitted to out-of-frame rearrangements, and those results were checked against IGoR. Hypergeometric tests were used in a later analysis to score TCR-TCR, TCR-HLA and TCR-CMV co-occurrence, with a repertoire-size bias correction applied to the TCR pairs. A later analysis estimated false discovery rates by permuting HLA or CMV assignments 20 times. In a later analysis, co-occurring TCRs were grouped using DBSCAN, with TCRdist sequence similarity added in when clustering inside HLA-allele-positive subsets. Repertoires with fewer than 30,000 or more than 120,000 public chains, plus five repertoires with anomalous nucleotide sharing, were excluded from co-occurrence clustering. TCRdb took over this immuneACCESS table, retaining in-frame rearrangements with V and J assigned. Such tables are incomplete; in checked studies, under half of the missing clones stem from an unresolved V gene, and the remainder is unexplained. That table furnishes V, J and clone size, whereas the DNA furnished D and trimming. The sample contains about 160,000 clones, about 79% of them found a single time. 5% to 7.5% of the sample lies in the top ten.

Sequencing was performed on PBMCs. The chain joins TRBV19 to TRBJ1-5, with 7 bases in between that match TRBD1. The TCR originated in a man aged 45 to 65 in good health and CMV-seropositive. The CDR3 protein sequence reads: CASSPSTGSNQPQHF. Here is the DNA: TGTGCCAGTAGTCCTTCGACAGGGAGCAATCAGCCCCAGCATTTT.